A selection of T cell receptor beta chains follows, all from one sample in a study of post-analysis software for immune sequencing data. TCRdb recomputed calls from the PCR reads with MiXCR, one row per CDR3 protein. This sample has some 370,000 distinct CDR3 sequences, with around 33% found just once. The sample was blood. These receptors all come from a girl aged 5-17 years with multiple sclerosis. Each CDR3 is given with its conserved first and last residue. A D gene is named only where the DNA matches it firmly. Not every row has a clone size; where given, it reads once, few, many or a size class.

d_gene	v_gene	j_gene	abundance	CDR3nt	CDR3aa
-	TRBV7-2	TRBJ1-2	-	TGTGCCAGCAGCGTAGTCGAGACGAACTATGGCTACACCTTC	CASSVVETNYGYTF
-	TRBV12-3/TRBV12-4	TRBJ2-5	many	TGTGCCAGCAGTCCGGTGGGGGAGACCCAGTACTTC	CASSPVGETQYF
TRBD1	TRBV5-1	TRBJ1-2	-	TGCGCCAGCAGCTGGGGGCCCAGGGGGCAGGATGGCTACACCTTC	CASSWGPRGQDGYTF
TRBD1	TRBV5-1	TRBJ2-7	-	TGCGCCAGCAGCTCGACAGGGGCCTCCTACGAGCAGTACTTC	CASSSTGASYEQYF
TRBD2	TRBV12-3/TRBV12-4	TRBJ2-3	few	TGTGCCAGCACCCAAAGCGGGAGAGATACGCAGTATTTT	CASTQSGRDTQYF
TRBD1	TRBV10-3	TRBJ2-7	-	TGTGCCATCAGTCCGGGACAGCATTACGAGCAGTACTTC	CAISPGQHYEQYF
TRBD2	TRBV4-1	TRBJ2-1	-	TGCGCCAGCAGCCAAGAGCAGCCGGGACTAGCGGGAAATGAGCAGTTCTTC	CASSQEQPGLAGNEQFF
-	TRBV12-3/TRBV12-4	TRBJ1-5	-	TGTGCCAGCAGTCCTCATGGCAATCAGCCCCAGCATTTT	CASSPHGNQPQHF
-	TRBV7-6	TRBJ2-3	-	TGTGCCAGCAGCTACAATCTTTTGGATACGCAGTATTTT	CASSYNLLDTQYF
-	TRBV4-3	TRBJ1-1	-	TGCGCCAGCAGCCAAGACAGCCGAAGGCAAGCTTTCTTT	CASSQDSRRQAFF
TRBD1	TRBV12-3/TRBV12-4	TRBJ1-2	few	TGTGCCAGCAGTTTTTTAGGGACAGGGGATGGCTACACCTTC	CASSFLGTGDGYTF
-	TRBV28	TRBJ1-2	many	TGTGCCAGCAGTTTAGGGGGGACTAACTATGGCTACACCTTC	CASSLGGTNYGYTF
-	TRBV10-3	TRBJ2-5	-	TGTGCCCTTGAGACCCAGTACTTC	CALETQYF
TRBD1	TRBV7-2	TRBJ1-2	few	TGTGCCAGCAGCTCACTGGACAGGGGAGCGGGGGGCTACACCTTC	CASSSLDRGAGGYTF
TRBD2	TRBV11-1	TRBJ2-2	-	TGTGCCAGCAGGAATATCGAAGGGGGACTAGCGGGTGACGGGGAGCTGTTTTTT	CASRNIEGGLAGDGELFF
-	TRBV27	TRBJ2-5	few	TGTGCCAGCAGTTCTTTTACCCAGGAGACCCAGTACTTC	CASSSFTQETQYF
-	TRBV7-3	TRBJ2-5	few	TGTGCCAGCAGCCCGGGGTTAGGATACCCGGTGCAGTACTTC	CASSPGLGYPVQYF
TRBD1	TRBV10-3	TRBJ2-7	-	TGTGCCATCAGTCCCGGGACAGGGGGCTACGAGCAGTACTTC	CAISPGTGGYEQYF
-	TRBV6-5	TRBJ1-1	few	TGTGCCAGCAGTTACTCGCCCGACGGTGGCACTGAAGCTTTCTTT	CASSYSPDGGTEAFF
TRBD2	TRBV20-1	TRBJ2-3	-	TGCAGCGCGCCGACTAGCGGGGACCCGGGTACGCAGTATTTT	CSAPTSGDPGTQYF
TRBD2	TRBV29-1	TRBJ2-4	many	TGCAGCGTTAGAGGGGCCCCGGCGGGGGACATTCAGTACTTC	CSVRGAPAGDIQYF
TRBD2	TRBV12-3/TRBV12-4	TRBJ2-1	-	TGTGCCAGCAGTATAGCGGGTTCCTACAATGAGCAGTTCTTC	CASSIAGSYNEQFF
-	TRBV12-3/TRBV12-4	TRBJ1-1	few	TGTGCCAGCAGTTTCTCAGCGAACACTGAAGCTTTCTTT	CASSFSANTEAFF
-	TRBV20-1	TRBJ1-2	-	TGCAGTGCTCCCCGAATCGTTAGGGTCGGCGGCTACACCTTC	CSAPRIVRVGGYTF
-	TRBV5-1	TRBJ1-4	-	TGCGCCAGCAAAAGGCCCCCTAATGAAAAACTGTTTTTT	CASKRPPNEKLFF
TRBD2	TRBV3-1	TRBJ2-3	-	TGTGCCAGCAGCCGACGACCCCGGACTAGCGGGGAGTCCACAGATACGCAGTATTTT	CASSRRPRTSGESTDTQYF
-	TRBV11-2	TRBJ2-7	few	TGTGCCAGCAGCTTCGGGACTCAATGGGCCTACGAGCAGTACTTC	CASSFGTQWAYEQYF
TRBD1	TRBV7-9	TRBJ2-7	-	TGTGCCAGCAGCTTGGGGACAGGGCTCGGCGAGCAGTACTTC	CASSLGTGLGEQYF
-	TRBV12-3/TRBV12-4	TRBJ2-3	-	TGTGCCAGCACCCCAGGGAACTATGGAACAGATACGCAGTATTTT	CASTPGNYGTDTQYF
TRBD2	TRBV5-1	TRBJ2-1	few	TGCGCCAGCAGCCCTACCATATTTAGCGGGGGTTCCTACAATGAGCAGTTCTTC	CASSPTIFSGGSYNEQFF
-	TRBV12-3/TRBV12-4	TRBJ1-2	many	TGTGCCAGCAGTTTAGGAACAGGGCATAACTATGGCTACACCTTC	CASSLGTGHNYGYTF
TRBD2	TRBV20-1	TRBJ2-1	few	TGCAGTGCTCCGCCAGCGGGGGGACACAATGAGCAGTTCTTC	CSAPPAGGHNEQFF
TRBD1	TRBV20-1	TRBJ1-2	-	TGCAGTGCCGCGACAGGGGTTAACTATGGCTACACCTTC	CSAATGVNYGYTF
-	TRBV6-6	TRBJ1-2	-	TGTGCCAGCAGTTTGCGAAGCTATGGCTACACCTTC	CASSLRSYGYTF
-	TRBV3-1	TRBJ1-2	few	TGTGCCAGCAGCCCACCCGGGGGACGGAACTATGGCTACACCTTC	CASSPPGGRNYGYTF
-	TRBV12-3/TRBV12-4	TRBJ1-2	few	TGTGCCAGCAGTTCAGAAGCTGGCTACACCTTC	CASSSEAGYTF
TRBD1	TRBV5-1	TRBJ2-7	-	TGCGCCAGCAGCGCCTCGACAGGGGCGAACGAGCAGTACTTC	CASSASTGANEQYF
-	TRBV29-1	TRBJ1-1	few	TGCAGCGTTGATGCTTGGACAGCAAAGAGCACTGAAGCTTTCTTT	CSVDAWTAKSTEAFF
-	TRBV4-2	TRBJ2-1	-	TGTGCCAGCAGCCAAGATCGAGCGTGGGGCAATGAGCAGTTCTTC	CASSQDRAWGNEQFF
-	TRBV5-1	TRBJ2-3	-	TGCGCCAGCAGCTTGGAGCCAGATACGCAGTATTTT	CASSLEPDTQYF
-	TRBV7-3	TRBJ2-7	-	TGTGCCAGCAGCGATGCTACAGGCCACTACGAGCAGTACTTC	CASSDATGHYEQYF
-	TRBV7-8	TRBJ2-7	few	TGTGCCAGCAGCTCAAACAGGGTGGAGGACACCTACGAGCAGTACTTC	CASSSNRVEDTYEQYF
-	TRBV21-1	TRBJ1-5	-	TGTGCCAGCAGCAAGGGGGAGCCCCAGCATTTT	CASSKGEPQHF
-	TRBV7-9	TRBJ2-7	-	TGTGCCAGCAGCCCCCGGTCCGGGGGCCATACCTACGAGCAGTACTTC	CASSPRSGGHTYEQYF
-	TRBV6-1	TRBJ1-1	-	TGTGCCAGCTGGGGACAGAACACTGAAGCTTTCTTT	CASWGQNTEAFF
-	TRBV5-1	TRBJ2-2	-	TGCGCCAGCAGCAGCCCGGGACCTCGAAGGGAGCTGTTTTTT	CASSSPGPRRELFF
-	TRBV5-1	TRBJ1-1	-	TGCGCCAGCAGCTTGGTGGCGTCAGGTTTAGCTTTCTTT	CASSLVASGLAFF
TRBD1	TRBV12-3/TRBV12-4	TRBJ1-6	few	TGTGCCAGCAGCTTGACTGACAGGGCCCTCCACTTT	CASSLTDRALHF
-	TRBV7-2	TRBJ2-7	-	TGTGCCAGCGCGTTTGAGGCAGCCACCTACGAGCAGTACTTC	CASAFEAATYEQYF
TRBD1	TRBV24-1	TRBJ2-3	few	TGTGCCACCAGTGATCCAGGACAGGGTCCAGATACGCAGTATTTT	CATSDPGQGPDTQYF
-	TRBV4-1	TRBJ2-7	-	TGCACCAGCAGCCGCGCCTTCCCATCAACCCCCTACGAGCAGTACTTC	CTSSRAFPSTPYEQYF
-	TRBV5-1	TRBJ2-7	-	TGCGCCAGCAGCTTGAGTGGGGGGCTGAGGGAGCAGTACTTC	CASSLSGGLREQYF
TRBD1	TRBV25-1	TRBJ2-7	-	TGTGCCAGCAGTGAGGGTGACAGGGGAATGTACGAGCAGTACTTC	CASSEGDRGMYEQYF
TRBD1	TRBV15	TRBJ1-2	few	TGTGCCACCAGCAGAGCGATAGGACAGGGTTACGGCTACACCTTC	CATSRAIGQGYGYTF
-	TRBV27	TRBJ1-1	-	TGTGCCAGCAGTTCCCGGACAGCGGAGAACACTGAAGCTTTCTTT	CASSSRTAENTEAFF
-	TRBV20-1	TRBJ2-5	few	TGCAGTGACGTAGAGCAAGAGACCCAGTACTTC	CSDVEQETQYF
TRBD1	TRBV4-1	TRBJ1-5	-	TGCGCCAGCAGCCACGGACAGGGGTTTCGGCCCCAGCATTTT	CASSHGQGFRPQHF